This passage covers 22 T cell receptor beta chains from one sample sequenced in a study of tumor and adjacent non-tumor tissue in lung cancer. This sample's RNA came from whole unsorted tissue. TCRbeta libraries were built with three rounds of nested PCR, modified from ARM-PCR. In TCRdb, the multiplex PCR reads were re-called with MiXCR into one record per CDR3 protein. The table shows more than 70,000 distinct CDR3 sequences, with roughly two thirds occurring only once. The sequenced sample consisted of lung tumor tissue. Source of these receptors: a man in his sixties or seventies with non-small cell lung cancer.

The chain couples TRBV28 to TRBJ2-3; TRBD2 is a possible D gene (6 bases). Per germline, CDR1 MDHEN and CDR2 SYDVKM. The CDR3 contains 14 residues. Trimming removed 3 bases from V and 5 bases from J, with 12 bases in between. CDR3 DNA: TGTGCCAGCAGTTTTCAGGGAGGCATAGATACGCAGTATTTT. It specifies CASSFQGGIDTQYF.

On this clonotype: At one boundary the junction diverges from the germline segment, which might be a read error. V and J are TRBV29-1 and TRBJ2-7; D is undetermined. The germline gives CDR1 SQVTM, CDR2 ANQGSEA. The CDR3 has 13 residues. CDR3 DNA sequence: TGCAGCGTTGTTCCGCCGGGTCAGTACGAGCAGTATTTC. This codes for CSVVPPGQYEQYF.

This clonotype came up many times. The CDR3 sequence: CASSLRWKGDSEQYF. Here the CDR3 DNA reads TGTGCCAGCAGTTTAAGGTGGAAGGGGGATTCCGAGCAGTACTTC. The chain carries TRBV12-3 or TRBV12-4 and TRBJ2-7; tentative D call: TRBD1 (6 bases). The ends were cut back, 2 bases at V and 6 bases at J, with 17 bases in the middle. The CDR3 is 15 amino acids.

This chain uses TRBV7-8 with TRBJ2-3, with D tentatively TRBD2 (6 bases). The CDR3 contains 17 residues. Germline V CDR1 and CDR2: SGHVS, FQNEAQ. The V end lost 7 bases, the J end lost 1 base, and 21 bases lay between the germline ends. The DNA for the CDR3 is TGTGCCAGCACTGAGCGATTCACGGGGGAAGGCACAGATACGCAGTATTTT. Translation gives CASTERFTGEGTDTQYF. Looking up the rest from reference TRBV7-8 and TRBJ2-3 gives the full variable domain: GAGVSQSPRYKVAKRGQDVALRCDPISGHVSLFWYQQALGQGPEFLTYFQNEAQLDKSGLPSDRFFAERPEGSVSTLKIQRTQQEDSAVYLCASTERFTGEGTDTQYFGPGTRLTVL.

This clonotype has ten or more counts. The J gene is TRBJ1-4, the V gene TRBV6-1, with D perhaps matching TRBD1 (6 bases). The CDR3 is 14 amino acids. Deletions cut 2 bases from V and 10 bases from J, with 14 bases between. From germline, CDR1 is MNHNS and CDR2 SASEGT. CDR3 sequence: CASSERGGGRKLFF. The CDR3 DNA follows: TGTGCCAGCAGTGAAAGGGGAGGGGGTCGAAAACTGTTTTTT.

Of note for this clonotype: A single base separates this from a much larger clone, so it may be a read error. V is TRBV10-3 and J is TRBJ2-1; 7 nucleotides line up with TRBD1. The J segment lost 3 bases and the V segment lost 4 bases, leaving 6 bases of the junction unmatched. The length of the CDR3 is 15 residues. The germline V gene encodes CDR1 ENHRY and CDR2 SYGVKD. Written as DNA, the CDR3 is TGTGCCATCAGTGGCAGGGACAGAAACTACAATGAGCAGTTCTTC. Translation: CAISGRDRNYNEQFF.

This clonotype was counted between two and nine times. A read error may explain this, as a much larger clone is one base away. The chain uses TRBV6-6 and TRBJ1-2, with D perhaps matching TRBD1 (5 bases). Per the germline V gene, CDR1 is MNHNY and CDR2 is SVGAGI (reference sequence). This CDR3 spans 16 amino acids. The CDR3 sequence is CASRHSGDAANYSYTF. The CDR3 nucleotides are TGTGCCAGCAGACACTCCGGGGACGCGGCTAACTATAGCTACACCTTC.

There are many counts of this clonotype. This CDR3 is CSVGGEGYGQPQHF. CDR3 bases: TGCAGCGTTGGGGGGGAAGGGTATGGTCAGCCCCAGCATTTT. The chain is built from TRBV29-1 and TRBJ1-5; a possible D gene is TRBD1 (5 bases). V was clipped by 4 bases and J by 6 bases, with 16 bases between them. This CDR3 has 14 residues. The germline gives CDR1 SQVTM, CDR2 ANQGSEA. Looking up the rest from reference TRBV29-1 and TRBJ1-5 gives the full variable domain: SAVISQKPSRDICQRGTSLTIQCQVDSQVTMMFWYRQQPGQSLTLIATANQGSEATYESGFVIDKFPISRPNLTFSTLTVSNMSPEDSSIYLCSVGGEGYGQPQHFGDGTRLSIL.

Concerning this clonotype: Lacking the conserved final phenylalanine or tryptophan, this CDR3 likely reflects a read error. DNA for the CDR3: TGTGCTAGCAGTTACAAGGGTTTGGCTGGGATCCACGGTTACACCTTG. Amino acids: CASSYKGLAGIHGYTL. The V gene is TRBV6-5, the J gene TRBJ1-2, with unresolved D. CDR1 and CDR2 (germline): MNHEY, SVGAGI. This CDR3 is 16 amino acids long.

The chain links TRBV28 to TRBJ2-6; D is perhaps TRBD1 (6 bases). Germline assignment: CDR1 MDHEN and CDR2 SYDVKM. The CDR3 covers 15 residues. Trimming removed 6 bases from V and 2 bases from J, with 11 bases in between. This chain's CDR3 is CASRGRTAGANVLTF. The CDR3 bases are TGTGCCAGCAGGGGCCGGACAGCTGGGGCCAACGTCCTGACTTTC.

On this clonotype: The junction does not match germline at one end; this may be a read error. This chain links TRBV6-5 with TRBJ1-4; D is unclear. CDR3 size: 14 residues. CDR1 MNHEY and CDR2 SVGAGI come from the germline V gene. The CDR3 sequence is CASSYSQVGEKLCF. The CDR3 region has the DNA TGTGCCAGCAGTTATTCGCAGGTGGGAGAAAAACTGTGTTTT.

Concerning this clonotype itself: One junction end disagrees with the germline gene, perhaps due to a read error. V and J are TRBV11-2 and TRBJ2-7; tentatively, D is TRBD1 (6 bases). CDR1 and CDR2 from the germline V gene are SGHAT and FQNNGV. This CDR3 is 15 amino acids long. This CDR3 reads CASSITGFRVYEQYF. In DNA, the CDR3 is TGTGCCAGCAGCATTACAGGGTTCCGTGTCTACGAGCAATACTTC.

A remark on this clonotype: Likely a read error: the CDR3 ends without its conserved phenylalanine or tryptophan. No DNA is shown, since the ends of the CDR3 on it are uncertain; the CDR3 is the one TCRdb lists. CDR3 protein: CASSQVSSGANVPTL. The rearrangement uses TRBV4-1 and TRBJ2-6. Germline CDR1 and CDR2: MGHRA and YSYEKL. The CDR3 sequence runs 15 residues, both termini included.

Concerning this clonotype itself: No conserved phenylalanine or tryptophan is present at the end of the CDR3, so a read error is the likely explanation. The rearrangement uses TRBV10-3 and TRBJ1-2; maybe TRBD1 (6 bases). The CDR3 loop spans 16 amino acids. Trimming pared 3 bases from V and 6 bases from J, leaving 20 bases between. The germline gives CDR1 ENHRY, CDR2 SYGVKD. Written as DNA, the CDR3 is TGTGCCATCAGTGACAGGGGCCCCAGTTCGGTGGATGGCTACACCTCC. Translation gives CAISDRGPSSVDGYTS.

The rearrangement links TRBV5-1 to TRBJ2-2; 12 positions match TRBD1. The CDR3 runs 16 residues. Trimming took 3 bases from V and 3 from J; bases not matched to a gene: 3. Germline loops: CDR1 SGHRS, CDR2 YFSETQ. The CDR3 DNA is TGCGCCAGCAGCTCTGGGGACAGGGGGCACACCGGGGAGCTGTTTTTT. Its translation: CASSSGDRGHTGELFF.

Points on this clonotype: A read error may explain this, as a much larger clone is one base away. The conserved closing phenylalanine or tryptophan is absent in this CDR3, likely reflecting a read error. The chain employs TRBV5-1 and TRBJ2-4; 7 bases agree with TRBD1. This CDR3 is built from 19 residues. The germline gives CDR1 SGHRS, CDR2 YFSETQ. The ends lost 6 bases at V and 0 bases at J; junction bases unmatched: 18. The DNA for the CDR3 is TGCGCCAGCAACTCACAGACAGGGATTGGAAATCTAGCCAAAAACATTCAGTACCTC. It yields the protein CASNSQTGIGNLAKNIQYL.

This clonotype was observed once. One junction end disagrees with the germline gene, perhaps due to a read error. The rearrangement uses TRBV12-3 or TRBV12-4 and TRBJ2-3; perhaps D is TRBD1 or TRBD2 (5 bases each). The CDR3 has 12 residues. Here the CDR3 DNA reads TGTGTCAGCATCGATGAGGGGGATACGCAGTATTTT. This gives the protein CVSIDEGDTQYF.

This clonotype has just a few counts. At one of its ends the junction is not consistent with the germline gene, which may arise from a read error. This rearrangement joins TRBV11-2 to TRBJ1-2; possible D gene TRBD1, 6 bases. CDR3 length: 12 amino acids. Germline values: CDR1 SGHAT, CDR2 FQNNGV. The CDR3: CASSYRDYGYTF. In nucleotides, the CDR3 is TGTGCCAGCAGCTACAGGGACTATGGCTATACCTTC.

Ten or more counts support this clonotype. V usage is TRBV5-5 and J usage is TRBJ1-2, with D maybe TRBD1 (5 bases). Germline V CDR1 and CDR2: SGHKS, YYEKEE (reference sequence). Trimming shortened V by 0 bases and J by 5 bases, and 11 bases separated the two germline ends. The CDR3 consists of 14 residues. The CDR3 region has the DNA TGTGCCAGCAGCTTGGCGTCGGGGGTGTATGGCTACACCTTC. Translated: CASSLASGVYGYTF.

As to this clonotype: A read error is likely, as this CDR3 ends without the conserved phenylalanine or tryptophan. The V and J genes are TRBV29-1 and TRBJ2-3; 11 nucleotides match TRBD2. V was pared by 5 bases and J by 3 bases, with 7 bases of the junction left unmatched. The CDR3 runs 15 residues. Germline loops: CDR1 SQVTM, CDR2 ANQGSEA. The DNA of the CDR3 is TGCAGCGTTAAGACTAGCGGGACTCGGACAGATACGCAGTATTTA. Translated: CSVKTSGTRTDTQYL.

This clonotype has at least ten counts. The chain employs TRBV7-9 and TRBJ1-6; the match to TRBD1 covers 9 bases. This CDR3 has 16 residues. CDR1 is SEHNR and CDR2 is FQNEAQ in the germline V gene (reference sequence). With 3 bases clipped from V and 7 bases from J, the junction kept 7 bases outside the gene matches. CDR3 residues: CASSFGQGFANSPLHF. CDR3 DNA: TGTGCCAGCAGCTTTGGACAGGGGTTTGCAAATTCACCCCTCCACTTT. The full variable domain, its missing parts supplied by reference TRBV7-9 and TRBJ1-6, is DTGVSQNPRHKITKRGQNVTFRCDPISEHNRLYWYRQTLGQGPEFLTYFQNEAQLEKSRLLSDRFSAERPKGSFSTLEIQRTEQGDSAMYLCASSFGQGFANSPLHFGNGTRLTVT.

This clonotype was observed many times. This chain links TRBV6-5 with TRBJ2-1; weak D call: TRBD2 (6 bases). V lost 7 bases, J lost 5 bases, and 6 bases lay in between. Germline loops: CDR1 MNHEY, CDR2 SVGAGI. The CDR3 extends over 11 amino acids. As DNA, the CDR3 is TGTGCCAGCACGGGAGACAATGAGCAGTTCTTC. It translates to CASTGDNEQFF.